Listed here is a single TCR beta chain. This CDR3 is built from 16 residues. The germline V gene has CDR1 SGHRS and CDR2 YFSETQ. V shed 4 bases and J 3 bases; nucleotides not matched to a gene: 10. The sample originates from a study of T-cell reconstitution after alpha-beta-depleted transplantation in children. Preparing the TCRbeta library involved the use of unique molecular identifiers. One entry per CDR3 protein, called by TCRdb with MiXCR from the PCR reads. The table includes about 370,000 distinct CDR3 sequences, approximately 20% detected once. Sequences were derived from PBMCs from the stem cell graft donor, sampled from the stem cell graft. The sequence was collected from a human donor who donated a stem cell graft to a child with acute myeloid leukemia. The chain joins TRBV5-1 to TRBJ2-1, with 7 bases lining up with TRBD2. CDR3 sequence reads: CASSLLAVGNYNEQFF. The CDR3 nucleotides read TGCGCCAGCAGCCTGCTAGCGGTCGGGAACTACAATGAGCAGTTCTTC.